Listed below are T cell receptor beta chains from one sample, sequenced in a study of cytomegalovirus exposure and HLA in healthy donors. The data were produced by immunoSEQ multiplex PCR, yet TCRdb's version contains in-frame clones alone and is incomplete. The sample has under 200,000 clones, about 82% seen once. What was sequenced was PBMCs. All receptors derive from a woman between 50 and 59 years old in good health and CMV-seropositive. Each CDR3 is given with its conserved first and last residue. D genes are given only for firm matches. A row's size may be missing; if present it is once, few, many or a size class.

d_gene: TRBD2; v_gene: TRBV15; abundance: NA; j_gene: TRBJ2-4; CDR3nt: TGTGCCACCAGCAGAGATCTTAGTGGACTAGCGGGATGGGTGGGAGCCAAAAACATTCAGTACTTC; CDR3aa: CATSRDLSGLAGWVGAKNIQYF
d_gene: NA; v_gene: TRBV11-2; abundance: few; j_gene: TRBJ1-2; CDR3nt: TGTGCCAGCAGCTTAGTCGGGATCCGAGGGGGCTACACCTTC; CDR3aa: CASSLVGIRGGYTF
d_gene: NA; v_gene: TRBV7-9; abundance: NA; j_gene: TRBJ2-7; CDR3nt: TGTGCCAGCAGCTTAGCGGACTCGACGAGCTCCTACGAGCAGTACTTC; CDR3aa: CASSLADSTSSYEQYF
d_gene: TRBD1; v_gene: TRBV6-5; abundance: NA; j_gene: TRBJ2-7; CDR3nt: TGTGCCAGCACCCCCCGGACAGGAGATTTCGAGCAGTACTTC; CDR3aa: CASTPRTGDFEQYF
d_gene: NA; v_gene: TRBV7-2; abundance: few; j_gene: TRBJ2-1; CDR3nt: TGTGCCAGCAGCTTCCAGCACCTGACAGGCTACAATGAGCAGTTCTTC; CDR3aa: CASSFQHLTGYNEQFF
d_gene: NA; v_gene: TRBV2; abundance: NA; j_gene: TRBJ1-1; CDR3nt: TGTGCCAGCAGGGTGGACAGCTGGAACACTGAAGCTTTCTTT; CDR3aa: CASRVDSWNTEAFF
d_gene: NA; v_gene: TRBV28; abundance: once; j_gene: TRBJ1-2; CDR3nt: TGTGCCAGCAGTTCCCTCAGCGGGGGCTATGGCTACACCTTC; CDR3aa: CASSSLSGGYGYTF
d_gene: NA; v_gene: TRBV28; abundance: NA; j_gene: TRBJ2-3; CDR3nt: TGTGCCAGCAGTCGAAAGTGGGGCGATACGCAGTATTTT; CDR3aa: CASSRKWGDTQYF
d_gene: TRBD2; v_gene: TRBV27; abundance: NA; j_gene: TRBJ2-7; CDR3nt: TGTGCCACCCCGGGACTAGCGGGAGTCGAGCAGTACTTC; CDR3aa: CATPGLAGVEQYF
d_gene: TRBD1; v_gene: TRBV9; abundance: NA; j_gene: TRBJ2-2; CDR3nt: TGTGCCAGCAGCGTCCAGGGGACAGTAGCGGGGGAGCTGTTTTTT; CDR3aa: CASSVQGTVAGELFF
d_gene: TRBD1; v_gene: TRBV9; abundance: once; j_gene: TRBJ2-7; CDR3nt: TGTGCCAGCAGCTCCCGGACAGGGGCTGACTACGAGCAGTACTTC; CDR3aa: CASSSRTGADYEQYF
d_gene: NA; v_gene: TRBV5-1; abundance: NA; j_gene: TRBJ2-7; CDR3nt: TGCGCCAGCCGGTTCCTGTGGGGCGAAGTCTACGAGCAGTACTTC; CDR3aa: CASRFLWGEVYEQYF
d_gene: NA; v_gene: TRBV7-2; abundance: NA; j_gene: TRBJ1-5; CDR3nt: TGTGCCAGCAGCTTAGCCGGGGGCAATCAGCCCCAGCATTTT; CDR3aa: CASSLAGGNQPQHF
d_gene: TRBD1; v_gene: TRBV5-1; abundance: NA; j_gene: TRBJ2-7; CDR3nt: TGCGCCAGCAGGGACAGGCTTAAAAGCTCCTACGAGCAGTACTTC; CDR3aa: CASRDRLKSSYEQYF
d_gene: NA; v_gene: TRBV7-3; abundance: NA; j_gene: TRBJ2-3; CDR3nt: TGTGCCAGCAGCTCCGACAGAACAGATACGCAGTATTTT; CDR3aa: CASSSDRTDTQYF
d_gene: TRBD1; v_gene: TRBV7-8; abundance: NA; j_gene: TRBJ2-7; CDR3nt: TGTGCCAGCAGCGTTCACAGGGGTGGAGGATTCGGCGAGCAGTACTTC; CDR3aa: CASSVHRGGGFGEQYF
d_gene: NA; v_gene: TRBV30; abundance: NA; j_gene: TRBJ1-4; CDR3nt: TGTGCCTGGACGGGAGCGGCTAATGAAAAACTGTTTTTT; CDR3aa: CAWTGAANEKLFF
d_gene: NA; v_gene: TRBV6-5; abundance: NA; j_gene: TRBJ1-4; CDR3nt: TGTGCCAGCAGTTACTCGAGCAGGACTAATGAAAAACTGTTTTTT; CDR3aa: CASSYSSRTNEKLFF
d_gene: TRBD1; v_gene: TRBV2; abundance: NA; j_gene: TRBJ1-4; CDR3nt: TGTGCCAGCAGTGAAAGGGGACAGACTAATGAAAAACTGTTTTTT; CDR3aa: CASSERGQTNEKLFF
d_gene: NA; v_gene: TRBV10-3; abundance: NA; j_gene: TRBJ1-4; CDR3nt: TGTGCCATCAGTGCTGCGATACAGGGTCAGGGGAATTTCGAAAAACTGTTTTTT; CDR3aa: CAISAAIQGQGNFEKLFF
d_gene: TRBD1; v_gene: TRBV19; abundance: NA; j_gene: TRBJ1-2; CDR3nt: TGTGCCAGTAGAAGGACAGGGGGCCTCCACCCTAACTATGGCTACACCTTC; CDR3aa: CASRRTGGLHPNYGYTF
d_gene: NA; v_gene: TRBV28; abundance: few; j_gene: TRBJ2-3; CDR3nt: TGTGCCAGCAGCTCACCCGGGACACAAGCGGGGGATACGCAGTATTTT; CDR3aa: CASSSPGTQAGDTQYF
d_gene: NA; v_gene: TRBV6-6; abundance: NA; j_gene: TRBJ1-3; CDR3nt: TGTGCCAGCAGTTACTGGACAGAGGGAAACACCATATATTTT; CDR3aa: CASSYWTEGNTIYF
d_gene: TRBD1; v_gene: TRBV7-3; abundance: NA; j_gene: TRBJ1-1; CDR3nt: TGTGCCAGCAGCTTAAAACTACAGGGGGTAATAGCGAACACTGAAGCTTTCTTT; CDR3aa: CASSLKLQGVIANTEAFF
d_gene: NA; v_gene: TRBV7-6; abundance: NA; j_gene: TRBJ1-1; CDR3nt: TGTGCCAGCAGCCTTTTCAGGGGAAAAGCTTTCTTT; CDR3aa: CASSLFRGKAFF
d_gene: NA; v_gene: TRBV6-6; abundance: NA; j_gene: TRBJ2-7; CDR3nt: TGTGCCAGCAGTTACTCGGACTGGCAGTACTTC; CDR3aa: CASSYSDWQYF
d_gene: NA; v_gene: TRBV7-9; abundance: NA; j_gene: TRBJ2-7; CDR3nt: TGTGCCAGCAGCAGGACAGACGAGCAGTACTTC; CDR3aa: CASSRTDEQYF
d_gene: NA; v_gene: TRBV9; abundance: NA; j_gene: TRBJ2-7; CDR3nt: TGTGCCAGCAGTCCCGGGCCCAGCGGTATCTACGAGCAGTACTTC; CDR3aa: CASSPGPSGIYEQYF
d_gene: TRBD2; v_gene: TRBV27; abundance: NA; j_gene: TRBJ2-7; CDR3nt: TGTGCCAGCAGTTTACTGCCGGGACTAGCAGGGGTTGAGCAGTACTTC; CDR3aa: CASSLLPGLAGVEQYF
d_gene: NA; v_gene: TRBV7-8; abundance: NA; j_gene: TRBJ2-4; CDR3nt: TGTGCCAGCAGCTTATACGGGGGAGGCCAAGCCAAAAACATTCAGTACTTC; CDR3aa: CASSLYGGGQAKNIQYF
d_gene: TRBD1; v_gene: TRBV15; abundance: NA; j_gene: TRBJ1-5; CDR3nt: TGTGCCACCAGCAGATCGACAGGGGAGAATCAGCCCCAGCATTTT; CDR3aa: CATSRSTGENQPQHF
d_gene: NA; v_gene: TRBV28; abundance: NA; j_gene: TRBJ2-7; CDR3nt: TGTGCCAGCAGTTTATTGTCGGGGTCCTCCTACGAGCAGTACTTC; CDR3aa: CASSLLSGSSYEQYF
d_gene: NA; v_gene: TRBV7-2; abundance: NA; j_gene: TRBJ1-3; CDR3nt: TGTGCCAGCAGCTTAAGGGTGGTGGGGGCAACTGGAAACACCATATATTTT; CDR3aa: CASSLRVVGATGNTIYF
d_gene: NA; v_gene: TRBV28; abundance: NA; j_gene: TRBJ2-7; CDR3nt: TGTGCCAGCACTCGGGTTTGGGGAGGATCCTACGAGCAGTACTTC; CDR3aa: CASTRVWGGSYEQYF
d_gene: NA; v_gene: TRBV11-1; abundance: NA; j_gene: TRBJ2-7; CDR3nt: TGTGCCAGCAGCCCCTTGAGAGGGGGGGACACCTACGAGCAGTACTTC; CDR3aa: CASSPLRGGDTYEQYF
d_gene: NA; v_gene: TRBV7-3; abundance: NA; j_gene: TRBJ2-2; CDR3nt: TGTGCCAGCAGCTTCACTAGGACCGGGGAGCTGTTTTTT; CDR3aa: CASSFTRTGELFF
d_gene: TRBD2; v_gene: TRBV28; abundance: few; j_gene: TRBJ2-2; CDR3nt: TGTGCCAGCAGTAACATAGCGGGAGGGGCCGGGGAGCTGTTTTTT; CDR3aa: CASSNIAGGAGELFF
d_gene: NA; v_gene: TRBV5-6; abundance: NA; j_gene: TRBJ2-3; CDR3nt: TGTGCCAGCAGCTCCGAGACAAGGGGCTTAGATACGCAGTATTTT; CDR3aa: CASSSETRGLDTQYF
d_gene: NA; v_gene: TRBV4-3; abundance: NA; j_gene: TRBJ2-1; CDR3nt: TGCGCCAGCAGCCAAGGACAGGAATATACTGAGCAGTTCTTC; CDR3aa: CASSQGQEYTEQFF
d_gene: NA; v_gene: TRBV5-1; abundance: NA; j_gene: TRBJ1-5; CDR3nt: TGCGCCAGCAGCTTGGAGGGCAGGGGTCGGCCCCAGCATTTT; CDR3aa: CASSLEGRGRPQHF
d_gene: NA; v_gene: TRBV6-1; abundance: NA; j_gene: TRBJ1-3; CDR3nt: TGTGCCAGCAGTGAATTAGGAAACACCATATATTTT; CDR3aa: CASSELGNTIYF
d_gene: NA; v_gene: TRBV5-4; abundance: NA; j_gene: TRBJ2-3; CDR3nt: TGTGCCAGCAGCTTCGGGGATAAGTTGTTTGGCACAGATACGCAGTATTTT; CDR3aa: CASSFGDKLFGTDTQYF
d_gene: NA; v_gene: TRBV29-1; abundance: NA; j_gene: TRBJ2-5; CDR3nt: TGCAGCGTTGACCGCGGAGAAGAGACCCAGTACTTC; CDR3aa: CSVDRGEETQYF
d_gene: NA; v_gene: TRBV4-2; abundance: NA; j_gene: TRBJ2-2; CDR3nt: TGTGCCAGCAGCCAAGAATCCATCACCGGGGAGCTGTTTTTT; CDR3aa: CASSQESITGELFF
d_gene: TRBD1; v_gene: TRBV5-1; abundance: NA; j_gene: TRBJ2-1; CDR3nt: TGCGCCAGCAGCTCCGGACAGGGAAGCGTGCAGTTCTTC; CDR3aa: CASSSGQGSVQFF
d_gene: TRBD1; v_gene: TRBV18; abundance: NA; j_gene: TRBJ1-2; CDR3nt: TGTGCCAGCTCAACTGGGACAGGGTCTTTCTATGGCTACACCTTC; CDR3aa: CASSTGTGSFYGYTF
d_gene: TRBD2; v_gene: TRBV25-1; abundance: NA; j_gene: TRBJ2-2; CDR3nt: TGTGCCAGCTCTCCCCGCAGGCTAGCGGACACCGGGGAGCTGTTTTTT; CDR3aa: CASSPRRLADTGELFF
d_gene: NA; v_gene: TRBV28; abundance: few; j_gene: TRBJ1-4; CDR3nt: TGTGCCAGCAGAAAAGCTGTACGGGATAATGAAAAACTGTTTTTT; CDR3aa: CASRKAVRDNEKLFF
d_gene: TRBD2; v_gene: TRBV11-2; abundance: NA; j_gene: TRBJ2-7; CDR3nt: TGTGCCAGCAGCTGGGGGGTAGCGGGAGGGTCCAACGAGCAGTACTTC; CDR3aa: CASSWGVAGGSNEQYF
d_gene: TRBD1; v_gene: TRBV7-6; abundance: NA; j_gene: TRBJ1-1; CDR3nt: TGTGCCAGCAGCTCCTACCAGGGGGCGCGGACTGAAGCTTTCTTT; CDR3aa: CASSSYQGARTEAFF
d_gene: NA; v_gene: TRBV6-5; abundance: NA; j_gene: TRBJ2-1; CDR3nt: TGTGCCAGCAGTTACGACTCCCTGAACAATGAGCAGTTCTTC; CDR3aa: CASSYDSLNNEQFF
d_gene: TRBD1; v_gene: TRBV25-1; abundance: NA; j_gene: TRBJ1-2; CDR3nt: TGTGCCAGCAGTGAAGGACAGGCGTATGGCTACACCTTC; CDR3aa: CASSEGQAYGYTF
d_gene: TRBD2; v_gene: TRBV20-1; abundance: NA; j_gene: TRBJ2-5; CDR3nt: TGCAGTGCTAGAGATCTCGGGGGGCAGTACTTC; CDR3aa: CSARDLGGQYF
d_gene: NA; v_gene: TRBV25-1; abundance: NA; j_gene: TRBJ2-1; CDR3nt: TGTGCCAGCACCCCGCCTAGGCGCAATGAGCAGTTCTTC; CDR3aa: CASTPPRRNEQFF
d_gene: NA; v_gene: TRBV15; abundance: NA; j_gene: TRBJ1-1; CDR3nt: TGTGCCACCAGCAGAGATTCGCGAAACACTGAAGCTTTCTTT; CDR3aa: CATSRDSRNTEAFF
d_gene: NA; v_gene: TRBV6-5; abundance: NA; j_gene: TRBJ2-5; CDR3nt: TGTGCCAGCACCTCCTCCGGAGAGACCCAGTACTTC; CDR3aa: CASTSSGETQYF
d_gene: TRBD1; v_gene: TRBV29-1; abundance: NA; j_gene: TRBJ2-5; CDR3nt: TGCAGCGTTGAAGCCAGGGGGCGGGAGACCCAGTACTTC; CDR3aa: CSVEARGRETQYF
d_gene: TRBD1; v_gene: TRBV5-3; abundance: NA; j_gene: TRBJ1-1; CDR3nt: TGTGCCAGAAGCGAATGGACAGGGGCGGACACTGAAGCTTTCTTT; CDR3aa: CARSEWTGADTEAFF